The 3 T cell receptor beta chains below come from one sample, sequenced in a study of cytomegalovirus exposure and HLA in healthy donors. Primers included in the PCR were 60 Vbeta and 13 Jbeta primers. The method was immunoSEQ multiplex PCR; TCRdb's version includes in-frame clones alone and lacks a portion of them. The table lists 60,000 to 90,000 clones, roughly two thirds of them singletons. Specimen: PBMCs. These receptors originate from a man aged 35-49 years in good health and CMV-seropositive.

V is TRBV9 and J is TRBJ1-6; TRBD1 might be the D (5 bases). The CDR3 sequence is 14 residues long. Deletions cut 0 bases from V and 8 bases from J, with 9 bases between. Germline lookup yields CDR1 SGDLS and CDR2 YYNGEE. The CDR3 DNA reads TGTGCCAGCAGCGTAGCTGGCAGGGATTCACCCCTCCACTTT. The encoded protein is CASSVAGRDSPLHF.

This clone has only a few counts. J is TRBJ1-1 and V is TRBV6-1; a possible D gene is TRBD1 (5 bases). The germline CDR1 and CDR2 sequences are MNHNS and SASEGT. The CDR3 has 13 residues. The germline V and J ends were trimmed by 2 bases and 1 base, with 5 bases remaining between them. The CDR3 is CASSEQGNTEAFF. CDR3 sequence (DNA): TGTGCCAGCAGTGAACAGGGGAACACTGAAGCTTTCTTT.

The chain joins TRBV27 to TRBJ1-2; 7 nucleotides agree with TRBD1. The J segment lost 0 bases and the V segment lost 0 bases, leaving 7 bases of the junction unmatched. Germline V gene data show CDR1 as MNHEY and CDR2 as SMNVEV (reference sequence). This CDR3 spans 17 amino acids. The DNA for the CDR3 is TGTGCCAGCAGTTTATCGGGACAGTGGATCTCTAACTATGGCTACACCTTC. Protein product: CASSLSGQWISNYGYTF.